The 7 T cell receptor beta chains below were found in one sample sequenced in a study of neurological immune-mediated disorders. One entry per CDR3 protein results from TCRdb running MiXCR on the 5' RACE reads. The sample yields some 57,000 distinct CDR3 sequences, under 5.5% seen once. Material: PBMCs. These TCRs come from a woman aged 50 to 60 with multiple sclerosis.

This clonotype has at least ten counts. The chain combines TRBV5-1 with TRBJ2-1, with 7 bases lining up with TRBD1. The CDR3 consists of 14 residues. The J segment lost 3 bases and the V segment lost 3 bases, leaving 3 bases of the junction unmatched. Germline lookup yields CDR1 SGHRS and CDR2 YFSETQ. CDR3: CASSYRDSYNEQFF. The CDR3 nucleotides are TGCGCCAGCAGCTACCGGGACAGCTACAATGAGCAGTTCTTC.

This clonotype occurred many times. This chain links TRBV7-3 with TRBJ1-1; 8 bases agree with TRBD1. Trimming took 6 bases from V and 4 from J; bases not matched to a gene: 10. The CDR3 sequence is 15 residues long. In germline, CDR1 is SGHTA, CDR2 FQGTGA. The CDR3, as DNA: TGTGCCAGCAGTCGTACGGACAGGGCAGGCACTGAAGCTTTCTTT. Its protein product is CASSRTDRAGTEAFF.

This clonotype was observed a handful of times. This chain uses TRBV6-1 with TRBJ2-2; tentatively, D is TRBD1 (5 bases). The V end lost 4 bases, the J end lost 9 bases, and 9 bases lay between the germline ends. The germline V gene encodes CDR1 MNHNS and CDR2 SASEGT. This CDR3 has 12 residues. As DNA, the CDR3 is TGTGCCAGCAGTGCTCAGGGTTGGGAGCTGTTTTTT. Residues: CASSAQGWELFF.

This clonotype occurred many times. The J gene is TRBJ2-7, the V gene TRBV7-2; tentative D call: TRBD1 (5 bases). V was clipped by 5 bases and J by 6 bases, with 14 bases between them. The CDR3 covers 13 residues. Germline V gene sequence: CDR1 SGHTA, CDR2 FQGNSA. For the CDR3, the DNA is TGTGCCAGCAGCCCAGACCAGGGTTTCGAGCAGTACGTC. It encodes CASSPDQGFEQYV.

This clonotype was detected many times. V and J are TRBV20-1 and TRBJ2-3; D remains ambiguous. In germline, CDR1 is DFQATT, CDR2 SNEGSKA (reference sequence). Trimming stripped 4 bases from V and 0 bases from J, with 11 bases between. The CDR3 sequence is 14 residues long. CDR3 bases: TGCAGTGCTACTCTAGGCCCGAGCACAGATACGCAGTATTTT. Translated, it gives CSATLGPSTDTQYF.

This clonotype was seen at least ten times. In nucleotides, the CDR3 is TGCAGCGCTAACCCAGGACTCTCAGAGACCCAGTACTTC. As protein: CSANPGLSETQYF. The J gene is TRBJ2-5, the V gene TRBV29-1; tentative D call: TRBD2 (5 bases). The CDR3 runs to 13 residues. In germline, CDR1 is SQVTM, CDR2 ANQGSEA. V lost 7 bases, J lost 4 bases, and 16 bases lay in between.

This clonotype was found many times. This chain links TRBV7-2 with TRBJ2-2; D is unresolved. Trimming cost V 2 bases and J 8 bases, with 6 bases left between them. CDR3 length: 12 amino acids. The germline gives CDR1 SGHTA, CDR2 FQGNSA. The CDR3 nucleotides read TGTGCCAGCAGCTTAATTCGGGGGGAGCTGTTTTTT. It yields the protein CASSLIRGELFF. The full variable domain, rest sourced from reference TRBV7-2 and TRBJ2-2, is GAGVSQSPSNKVTEKGKDVELRCDPISGHTALYWYRQSLGQGLEFLIYFQGNSAPDKSGLPSDRFSAERTGGSVSTLTIQRTQQEDSAVYLCASSLIRGELFFGEGSRLTVL.